These 9 T cell receptor beta chains were sequenced from one sample in a study of beta chain features in type 1 diabetes. Since all of the isolated RNA was reverse transcribed, expressed TCRB transcripts were what got sequenced. Libraries were prepared by immunoSEQ multiplex PCR; TCRdb keeps only in-frame clonotypes and omits some of them. Of about 410,000 clones listed, about 15% are singletons. Sequenced: naive CD4+ T cells from blood. Receptors were obtained from a young man in good health.

This clone has just a few counts. The rearrangement joins TRBV10-3 to TRBJ1-2, with TRBD1 matching 8 bases. Germline V gives CDR1 ENHRY, CDR2 SYGVKD. V shed 4 bases, J shed 4 bases, and the junction held 5 bases outside the gene matches. The CDR3 runs 14 residues. The CDR3 DNA reads TGTGCCATCAGTGGACAGGGGTCTTCCTATGGCTACACCTTC. The encoded protein is CAISGQGSSYGYTF.

The chain joins TRBV19 to TRBJ2-2; D is uncertain. Germline CDR1 and CDR2: LNHDA and SQIVND (reference sequence). V lost 1 base and J 2 bases, leaving 8 bases between the germline ends. The CDR3 spans 15 residues. This CDR3 reads CASSIGQVNTGELFF. CDR3 DNA sequence: TGTGCCAGTAGTATAGGTCAGGTTAACACCGGGGAGCTGTTTTTT.

V usage is TRBV7-2 and J usage is TRBJ2-5, with D possibly matching TRBD1 (6 bases). CDR3 size: 14 residues. The V gene lost 5 bases and the J gene lost 3 bases, with 13 bases spanning the gap. Per germline, CDR1 SGHTA and CDR2 FQGNSA. The CDR3 loop reads CASSPRQAKETQYF. As DNA, the CDR3 is TGTGCCAGCAGCCCGCGACAGGCGAAAGAGACCCAGTACTTC.

The chain joins TRBV6-5 to TRBJ2-5; D is undetermined. CDR3 size: 11 residues. The germline V gene encodes CDR1 MNHEY and CDR2 SVGAGI. The V end lost 8 bases, the J end lost 3 bases, and 7 bases lay between the germline ends. The CDR3 DNA reads TGTGCCAGCGGAAAAGAAGAGACCCAGTACTTC. The encoded protein is CASGKEETQYF.

There are a few counts of this clone. This chain connects TRBV13 to TRBJ2-1; 11 positions match TRBD2. The V gene end was trimmed by 5 bases and the J gene end by 6 bases; junction bases not matched to a gene: 15. Germline loops: CDR1 PRHDT, CDR2 FYEKMQ (reference sequence). CDR3 length: 18 amino acids. The CDR3 nucleotides read TGTGCCAGCAGCCCGATGACAGTATTAGCGGGGGGGCCCAATGAGCAGTTCTTC. Residues: CASSPMTVLAGGPNEQFF.

The chain's CDR3 is CASSQDPIPRTDTQYF. The CDR3 bases are TGTGCCAGCAGCCAAGATCCTATCCCGCGCACAGATACGCAGTATTTT. The gene calls are TRBV14 and TRBJ2-3; no reliable D call. This CDR3 has 16 residues. Germline V lookup: CDR1 SGHDN, CDR2 FVKESK. The V end was cut by 0 bases, the J end by 1 base, with 11 bases between.

Note on this clone: A junction end diverges from the germline sequence, so it may reflect a read error. The J gene is TRBJ2-2, the V gene TRBV7-7, with D unresolved. CDR3 length: 15 residues. CDR1 and CDR2 (germline): SSHAT, FNYEAQ (reference sequence). This CDR3 is CASSLSLRDTGELFF. CDR3 nucleotide sequence: TGTGCTAGCAGCTTAAGTTTACGGGACACCGGGGAGCTGTTTTTT. Drawing the rest from reference TRBV7-7 and TRBJ2-2, the complete variable domain is GAGVSQSPRYKVTKRGQDVTLRCDPISSHATLYWYQQALGQGPEFLTYFNYEAQPDKSGLPSDRFSAERPEGSISTLTIQRTEQRDSAMYRCASSLSLRDTGELFFGEGSRLTVL.

This clone was found a few times. The V and J genes are TRBV29-1 and TRBJ1-2; TRBD1 aligns across 7 bases. The CDR3 runs 16 residues. Germline values: CDR1 SQVTM, CDR2 ANQGSEA. V lost 6 bases and J lost 0; bases outside the gene matches: 13. Written as DNA, the CDR3 is TGCAGCGTAATAGCCGGGACAGCCCAAACTAACTATGGCTACACCTTC. This codes for CSVIAGTAQTNYGYTF.

V usage is TRBV6-5 and J usage is TRBJ2-1; 10 bases match TRBD1. The germline gives CDR1 MNHEY, CDR2 SVGAGI. The CDR3 has 14 amino acids. J lost 9 bases, V lost 6 bases, and 8 bases had no gene match. In nucleotides, the CDR3 is TGTGCCAGCAGAACCCCGGGACAGGGGAGTGAGCAGTTCTTC. It yields the protein CASRTPGQGSEQFF.